The 17 T cell receptor beta chains below all came from one sample that was sequenced in a study of blood T cells in healthy people across ages (dated by TCRdb to between 2014 and 2016). Libraries were constructed by 5' RACE. Sequencing was performed on an Illumina HiSeq 2500. A second PCR of 7 to 11 cycles was run with a J-beta primer mix and a sample-barcoded 5' primer. TCRdb reprocessed the public reads (quality trimming at Q25 with fastp, clone calling with MiXCR) and kept in-frame beta chains. Rows with a matching CDR3 protein are joined into one entry that keeps the most common DNA and genes. The sample yields about 780,000 distinct CDR3 sequences; 35% to 60% were counted once. The ten largest account for approximately 18% of the sample. The sample comprised blood. These receptors came from a man older than 75 in good health.

At least ten counts were recorded for this clonotype. The chain employs TRBV3-1 and TRBJ2-5; D gene ambiguous. Germline V CDR1 and CDR2: LGHDT, YNNKEL (reference sequence). V lost 1 base and J lost 9, with 6 bases in between. The CDR3 totals 11 residues. CDR3 protein: CASSQGRAQYF. The CDR3, as DNA: TGTGCCAGCAGCCAAGGAAGGGCCCAGTACTTC.

A few counts support this clonotype. The J gene is TRBJ2-3, the V gene TRBV6-1, with TRBD1 matching over 8 bases. Germline V gene data show CDR1 as MNHNS and CDR2 as SASEGT. This CDR3 has 15 amino acids. Trimming cost V 7 bases and J 2 bases; bases outside gene matches: 8. The chain's CDR3 is CASMRTGSTTDTQYF. The CDR3 bases are TGTGCCAGCATGAGGACAGGGTCTACCACAGATACGCAGTATTTT.

Here the CDR3 reads CASSPRQGEYEQYF. CDR3 nucleotide sequence: TGTGCCAGCAGTCCACGACAGGGCGAATACGAGCAGTACTTC. The rearrangement links TRBV27 to TRBJ2-7; the match to TRBD1 covers 7 bases. From germline, CDR1 is MNHEY and CDR2 SMNVEV (reference sequence). This CDR3 region has 14 residues. Trimming at V came to 5 bases and at J to 4 bases, leaving 8 bases not matched to a gene.

The V gene is TRBV20-1, the J gene TRBJ1-2, with a tentative D call TRBD1 (5 bases). Germline loops: CDR1 DFQATT, CDR2 SNEGSKA (reference sequence). This CDR3 comprises 14 residues. V dropped 0 bases and J dropped 4 bases, with 12 bases sitting between them. In DNA form, the CDR3 reads TGCAGTGCTAGAGATTCCGACAGATCCTATGGCTACACCTTC. Translation gives CSARDSDRSYGYTF.

Ten or more counts support this clonotype. The chain has TRBV6-2 or TRBV6-3 and TRBJ1-2; no firm D call. Germline values: CDR1 MNHEY, CDR2 SVGEGT. CDR3 size: 16 residues. Between the trimmed V and J ends, which lost 2 bases and 3 bases, there was a span of 16 bases. In DNA, the CDR3 is TGTGCCAGCAGTTACACGAGGCGTATGGGCGACTATGGCTACACCTTC. Translation gives CASSYTRRMGDYGYTF.

The chain carries TRBV7-9 and TRBJ2-5, with 8 bases lining up with TRBD2. V lost 2 bases and J lost 1; bases outside the gene matches: 9. Looked up from germline, CDR1 is SEHNR and CDR2 is FQNEAQ (reference sequence). The CDR3 is made up of 17 amino acids. The CDR3 loop is CASSLIISGDSQETQYF. In DNA, the CDR3 is TGTGCCAGCAGCTTAATCATTAGCGGGGACTCCCAAGAGACCCAGTACTTC.

The V and J genes are TRBV11-1 and TRBJ2-1; D is uncertain. Trimming cost V 2 bases and J 3 bases, with 11 bases left between them. Germline V CDR1 and CDR2: SGHAT, FQDESV (reference sequence). This CDR3 is built from 15 residues. CDR3 bases: TGTGCCAGCAGCTTACGGCAATCGAACTACAATGAGCAGTTCTTC. This translates into CASSLRQSNYNEQFF.

The chain joins TRBV12-3 or TRBV12-4 to TRBJ1-3; weak D call: TRBD1 (6 bases). The CDR3 has 16 residues. Trimming took off 3 bases at V and 3 bases at J, with 15 bases between the two ends. CDR3 amino acids: CASSFEGGSLGNTIYF. The DNA of the CDR3 is TGTGCCAGCAGTTTTGAGGGGGGCAGTCTTGGAAACACCATATATTTT.

V usage is TRBV6-5 and J usage is TRBJ1-1, with 7 bases fitting TRBD1. Germline values: CDR1 MNHEY, CDR2 SVGAGI. The ends lost 7 bases at V and 3 bases at J; junction bases unmatched: 8. This CDR3 contains 14 residues. CDR3 loop: CASILTGRDTEAFF. CDR3 nucleotide sequence: TGTGCCAGCATTCTGACAGGGAGGGACACTGAAGCTTTCTTT.

The V and J genes are TRBV20-1 and TRBJ2-5, with D possibly matching TRBD1 (5 bases). CDR3 length: 13 residues. Germline assignment: CDR1 DFQATT and CDR2 SNEGSKA (reference sequence). The CDR3 nucleotides are TGCAGCCCGGAGCAGGGTTCTTGGGAGACCCAGTACTTC. It encodes CSPEQGSWETQYF.

The rearrangement joins TRBV4-3 to TRBJ2-5, with 13 bases aligning to TRBD2. CDR3 length equals 18 residues. Looked up from germline, CDR1 is LGHNA and CDR2 is YSLEER. Losses at the gene ends were 0 bases for V and 11 bases for J; bases not matched to a gene: 15. The CDR3 loop is CASSQDSWTSGRNNEQYF. The CDR3 DNA reads TGCGCCAGCAGCCAAGATAGCTGGACTAGCGGGAGAAACAATGAGCAGTACTTC.

This clonotype was detected only once. Given a much more abundant clone one base away, this may be a read error. The rearrangement uses TRBV29-1 and TRBJ2-5; TRBD1 is a possible D gene (6 bases). Trimming shortened V by 1 base and J by 5 bases, and 17 bases separated the two germline ends. Looked up from germline, CDR1 is SQVTM and CDR2 is ANQGSEA. CDR3 length: 15 residues. DNA for the CDR3: TGCAGCGTTGAAGGTGACAGGACGCCAAGGGAGACCCAGTACTTC. The encoded protein is CSVEGDRTPRETQYF.

This clonotype has only a few counts. V gene TRBV20-1 combines with J gene TRBJ1-4; 7 nucleotides agree with TRBD1. The trim removed 4 bases at V and 5 bases at J, leaving 4 bases unmatched. Germline values: CDR1 DFQATT, CDR2 SNEGSKA (reference sequence). The CDR3 loop spans 13 amino acids. CDR3 loop: CSATQGGNEKLFF. The CDR3 coding sequence is TGCAGTGCTACTCAGGGGGGGAATGAAAAACTGTTTTTT.

This rearrangement joins TRBV5-5 to TRBJ1-2, with D possibly being TRBD1 (5 bases). The CDR3 has 13 residues. V lost 1 base, J lost 7 bases, and 11 bases lay in between. The germline V gene encodes CDR1 SGHKS and CDR2 YYEKEE (reference sequence). The CDR3 nucleotides are TGTGCCAGCAGCTTGTCGGGGGATAGTGGCTACACCTTC. Translated, it gives CASSLSGDSGYTF.

V is TRBV7-2 and J is TRBJ2-1; D gene unclear. Germline values: CDR1 SGHTA, CDR2 FQGNSA. Trimming took off 5 bases at V and 6 bases at J, with 20 bases between the two ends. This CDR3 has 16 residues. CDR3 region: CASSRRRTLSANEQFF. DNA of the CDR3: TGTGCCAGCAGCCGCCGGCGAACCTTATCCGCCAATGAGCAGTTCTTC.

V and J are TRBV27 and TRBJ2-1, with TRBD2 identical over 13 bases. The J call is uncertain, as TRBJ2-7 better fits the DNA end. CDR1 and CDR2 from the germline V gene are MNHEY and SMNVEV (reference sequence). The CDR3 is 17 amino acids. CDR3 DNA: TGTGCCAGCAGTTCACGACTAGCGGGAGGTTTCTACAATGAGCAGTACTTC. It specifies CASSSRLAGGFYNEQYF.

This clonotype came up a few times. The chain carries TRBV28 and TRBJ2-3; 9 nucleotides line up with TRBD2. The CDR3 covers 17 residues. J gave up 2 bases and V 6 bases, and 12 bases lay outside the gene matches. Germline assignment: CDR1 MDHEN and CDR2 SYDVKM. CDR3 loop: CASSIPRGGRATDTQYF. DNA for the CDR3: TGTGCCAGCAGCATCCCGCGGGGCGGGAGGGCCACAGATACGCAGTATTTT.